The 16 T cell receptor beta chains in this list originate from one sample, sequenced in a study of blood T cell repertoires in COVID-19. Libraries were prepared by immunoSEQ multiplex PCR; TCRdb keeps only in-frame clonotypes and omits some of them. The repertoire has fewer than 85,000 clones, about three quarters of them found once; the top ten carry about 40%. Sequencing was carried out using peripheral blood. Source of these receptors: a woman aged 70-85 years with acute or convalescent COVID-19.

In its sample, this clone was seen a few times. The J gene is TRBJ2-2, the V gene TRBV19; the D is unclear. V was pared by 1 base and J by 5 bases, with 17 bases between. Germline V gene lookup returns CDR1 LNHDA and CDR2 SQIVND (reference sequence). The CDR3 loop spans 17 amino acids. The CDR3, as DNA: TGTGCCAGTAGTATAGGGTCGGGTTTGGCTAAGACCGGGGAGCTGTTTTTT. Its translation: CASSIGSGLAKTGELFF.

This clone was detected ten times or more. The CDR3: CASGFVMRGQGANEAFF. The CDR3 DNA reads TGTGCTAGTGGTTTCGTAATGAGGGGGCAGGGGGCGAATGAAGCTTTCTTT. V is TRBV12-5 and J is TRBJ1-1; the match to TRBD1 covers 8 bases. The CDR3 is 17 residues long. The germline gives CDR1 LGHNT, CDR2 FRNRAP. The junction had 16 bases not matched to a gene; V was cut back by 3 bases and J by 7 bases.

The chain carries TRBV11-3 and TRBJ1-1; 7 nucleotides line up with TRBD1. Trimming took 5 bases from V and 3 from J; bases not matched to a gene: 9. This CDR3 is 15 amino acids long. The V gene's germline CDR1 is SGHNT and CDR2 YENEEA. DNA of the CDR3: TGTGCCAGCAGCCCGGGGACAGTGCCGTACACTGAAGCTTTCTTT. Amino acid sequence: CASSPGTVPYTEAFF. The whole variable domain, filled in from reference TRBV11-3 and TRBJ1-1, reads EAGVVQSPRYKIIEKKQPVAFWCNPISGHNTLYWYLQNLGQGPELLIRYENEEAVDDSQLPKDRFSAERLKGVDSTLKIQPAELGDSAVYLCASSPGTVPYTEAFFGQGTRLTVV.

This chain uses TRBV27 with TRBJ2-2, with TRBD2 matching over 8 bases. Trimming at V came to 2 bases and at J to 5 bases, leaving 4 bases not matched to a gene. The V gene's germline CDR1 is MNHEY and CDR2 SMNVEV (reference sequence). The CDR3 loop spans 15 amino acids. CDR3 in DNA: TGTGCCAGCAGTTTACCAGCGGGGGCGACCGGGGAGCTGTTTTTT. Its translation: CASSLPAGATGELFF.

This chain links TRBV7-3 with TRBJ1-6; 10 nucleotides align to TRBD1. V lost 0 bases, J lost 9 bases, and 5 bases stayed unmatched. Germline assignment: CDR1 SGHTA and CDR2 FQGTGA. The CDR3 extends over 16 amino acids. The DNA of the CDR3 is TGTGCCAGCAGCTTAACCACGGACAGGGGGTCTTCACCCCTCCACTTT. Protein sequence: CASSLTTDRGSSPLHF.

This clone was recorded only once. V and J are TRBV4-1 and TRBJ1-5; no clear D gene. Germline CDR1 and CDR2: MGHRA and YSYEKL. The CDR3 extends over 16 amino acids. With 0 bases removed from V and 3 bases from J, the gap between germline ends came to 12 bases. In nucleotides, the CDR3 is TGCGCCAGCAGCCAAGATGAAGGCGGGTTCAATCAGCCCCAGCATTTT. Translating it yields CASSQDEGGFNQPQHF.

The gene calls are TRBV3-1 (or the pseudogene TRBV3-2) and TRBJ2-7; no firm D call. Germline V gene lookup returns CDR1 LGHDT and CDR2 YNNKEL (reference sequence). Between the trimmed V and J ends, which lost 0 bases and 2 bases, there was a span of 14 bases. The CDR3 contains 16 residues. CDR3 loop: CASSQDLSVTPYEQYF. Here the CDR3 DNA reads TGTGCCAGCAGCCAAGATCTTTCTGTGACACCCTACGAGCAGTACTTC.

This clone was seen a few times. The chain is built from TRBV6-5 and TRBJ2-3; the match to TRBD2 covers 11 bases. Losses at the gene ends were 0 bases for V and 6 bases for J; bases not matched to a gene: 5. Germline assignment: CDR1 MNHEY and CDR2 SVGAGI. The CDR3 spans 16 residues. The CDR3 DNA is TGTGCCAGCAGTTACTCTAGCGGGAGGGCCTCTGATACGCAGTATTTT. Its protein is CASSYSSGRASDTQYF.

V is TRBV12-3 or TRBV12-4 and J is TRBJ2-1; weak D call: TRBD1 (5 bases). Trimming left V 3 bases short and J 7 bases short, with 7 bases between. The CDR3 loop spans 12 amino acids. The CDR3, as DNA: TGTGCCAGCAGTTTGGGGCCGAATGAGCAGTTCTTC. It yields the protein CASSLGPNEQFF.

The genes are TRBV5-6 and TRBJ2-7; D possibly corresponds to TRBD1 (6 bases). With 1 base removed from V and 4 bases from J, the gap between germline ends came to 12 bases. The CDR3 consists of 14 residues. Germline lookup yields CDR1 SGHDT and CDR2 YYEEEE. The CDR3 sequence: CASSLLEQGYEQYF. CDR3 DNA sequence: TGTGCCAGCAGCTTGTTGGAACAGGGTTACGAGCAGTACTTC.

This chain connects TRBV9 to TRBJ2-3, with 7 bases matching TRBD1. The CDR3 contains 16 residues. The J segment lost 5 bases and the V segment lost 2 bases, leaving 11 bases of the junction unmatched. CDR1 and CDR2 from the germline V gene are SGDLS and YYNGEE. The CDR3 coding sequence is TGTGCCAGCAGCGTGACGGACAGGCCCCGAGTAGATACGCAGTATTTT. Protein: CASSVTDRPRVDTQYF. Full variable domain (outside the CDR3, taken from reference TRBV9 and TRBJ2-3): DSGVTQTPKHLITATGQRVTLRCSPRSGDLSVYWYQQSLDQGLQFLIQYYNGEERAKGNILERFSAQQFPDLHSELNLSSLELGDSALYFCASSVTDRPRVDTQYFGPGTRLTVL.

The chain carries TRBV6-6 and TRBJ2-1, with TRBD2 matching 7 bases. Germline V CDR1 and CDR2: MNHNY, SVGAGI (reference sequence). V shed 2 bases, J shed 4 bases, and the junction held 5 bases outside the gene matches. The length of the CDR3 is 15 residues. CDR3 DNA: TGTGCCAGCAGTTACGGGGACTATACATACAATGAGCAGTTCTTC. Amino acid sequence: CASSYGDYTYNEQFF.

The chain has TRBV28 and TRBJ2-7; 7 bases align to TRBD1. Germline V CDR1 and CDR2: MDHEN, SYDVKM. V was pared by 5 bases and J by 5 bases, with 12 bases of the junction left unmatched. CDR3 size: 15 residues. The CDR3 spells CASSPPTGMSHEQYF. The CDR3 region has the DNA TGTGCCAGCAGTCCCCCGACAGGGATGAGCCACGAGCAGTACTTC.

The V and J genes are TRBV14 and TRBJ1-1; no definite D call. Trimming removed 4 bases from V and 2 bases from J, with 11 bases in between. CDR3 length: 14 residues. Germline lookup yields CDR1 SGHDN and CDR2 FVKESK. CDR3 nucleotides: TGTGCCAGCAGCCCACACGAGGGAAACACTGAAGCTTTCTTT. This translates into CASSPHEGNTEAFF.

V is TRBV19 and J is TRBJ2-5; 8 nucleotides agree with TRBD1. With V trimmed by 6 bases and J by 4 bases, 4 bases remained unmatched. CDR3 length equals 13 residues. CDR1 and CDR2 (germline): LNHDA, SQIVND (reference sequence). The CDR3 DNA sequence: TGTGCCAGTAGGCAGGGGGCGGGAGAGACCCAGTACTTC. The encoded protein is CASRQGAGETQYF.

V and J are TRBV11-2 and TRBJ1-3, with a possible D match to TRBD1 (6 bases). V lost 10 bases and J lost 1, with 17 bases in between. Germline loops: CDR1 SGHAT, CDR2 FQNNGV. The CDR3 totals 15 residues. In nucleotides, the CDR3 is TGTGCCACCGCTGGAACAGGGAAATCTGGAAACACCATATATTTT. As protein: CATAGTGKSGNTIYF. Full variable domain (rest looked up from reference TRBV11-2 and TRBJ1-3): EAGVAQSPRYKIIEKRQSVAFWCNPISGHATLYWYQQILGQGPKLLIQFQNNGVVDDSQLPKDRFSAERLKGVDSTLKIQPAKLEDSAVYLCATAGTGKSGNTIYFGEGSWLTVV.